This passage covers 7 T cell receptor beta chains from one sample sequenced in a study of CD8 T cells in ankylosing spondylitis. Study observations and caveats: A TCR beta motif made of fewer than 10 highly homologous variants seemed typical of ankylosing spondylitis blood.

TCRdb reanalysed the 5' RACE reads using MiXCR and keeps one entry per CDR3 protein. Of roughly 700,000 distinct CDR3 sequences in the sample, around 20% are singletons; the top ten hold 15% to 20%. Which antigens these TCRs recognize remains unknown. Sequenced material: blood, either unsorted or a sorted T cell fraction (not recorded which). Receptor source: a male donor with ankylosing spondylitis.

The CDR3 reads CASSPTGASSYNEQFF. The CDR3 nucleotides are TGTGCCAGCAGCCCAACAGGGGCGAGCTCCTACAATGAGCAGTTCTTC. J is TRBJ2-1 and V is TRBV3-1, with TRBD1 matching 7 bases. The CDR3 has 16 residues. V lost 4 bases and J lost 0; bases outside the gene matches: 6. Germline V lookup: CDR1 LGHDT, CDR2 YNNKEL (reference sequence).

This clonotype came up a few times. CDR3 sequence: CASSFNGPGAQYF. The CDR3 nucleotides read TGCGCCAGCAGCTTCAATGGCCCCGGGGCCCAGTACTTC. The chain employs TRBV5-1 and TRBJ2-5, with D maybe TRBD2 (5 bases). The CDR3 is 13 residues long. V lost 2 bases and J lost 9, with 14 bases in between. Germline V gene data show CDR1 as SGHRS and CDR2 as YFSETQ.

This clonotype was found a few times. The chain employs TRBV9 and TRBJ2-2; 7 positions agree with TRBD2. CDR1 is SGDLS, CDR2 YYNGEE, per germline. Trimming cost V 6 bases and J 8 bases; bases outside gene matches: 10. The CDR3 spans 14 residues. The CDR3 here is CASTPLGGSGELFF. DNA for the CDR3: TGTGCCAGCACCCCTCTAGGCGGGAGTGGGGAGCTGTTTTTT.

The table lists this clonotype with a few counts. The rearrangement links TRBV10-3 to TRBJ1-2; 8 bases are a match to TRBD1. J lost 3 bases, V lost 8 bases, and 8 bases had no gene match. The germline V gene has CDR1 ENHRY and CDR2 SYGVKD. The CDR3 totals 14 residues. The CDR3 loop reads CAIAGDRSHYGYTF. The CDR3 bases are TGTGCCATCGCTGGGGACAGGTCTCACTATGGCTACACCTTC.

This clonotype was seen more than once but under ten times. The chain links TRBV2 to TRBJ1-1; 7 bases are shared with TRBD1. Germline CDR1 is SNHLY and CDR2 is FYNNEI. The CDR3 contains 14 residues. V was pared by 6 bases and J by 3 bases, with 7 bases of the junction left unmatched. The CDR3 spells CASSRQGPDTEAFF. CDR3 DNA sequence: TGTGCCAGCAGCCGACAGGGCCCTGACACTGAAGCTTTCTTT.

The V and J genes are TRBV12-3 or TRBV12-4 and TRBJ2-2; D call uncertain. The CDR3 sequence is 11 residues long. V lost 8 bases, J lost 3 bases, and 4 bases lay in between. The CDR3 DNA sequence: TGTGCCAGCCTATACACCGGGGAGCTGTTTTTT. It specifies CASLYTGELFF.

This chain joins TRBV11-2 and TRBJ2-1, with 9 bases aligning to TRBD2. CDR3 length equals 16 residues. Germline CDR1 SGHAT, CDR2 FQNNGV. The junction had 4 bases not matched to a gene; V was cut back by 4 bases and J by 0 bases. In DNA, the CDR3 is TGTGCCAGCAGCTCTAGCGGGAAGAGCTCCTACAATGAGCAGTTCTTC. The encoded protein is CASSSSGKSSYNEQFF.